This T cell receptor beta chain was documented in a study of Graves' ophthalmopathy and Graves' hyperthyroidism. Germline V gene lookup returns CDR1 LNHNV and CDR2 YYDKDF (reference sequence). V shed 0 bases, J shed 5 bases, and the junction held 8 bases outside the gene matches. There are 16 residues in the CDR3. Many counts were recorded for this clonotype. Aged 18 to 65, the patients with hyperthyroidism had under 2 months' duration and were newly diagnosed. TCR beta CDR3 amplification used RNA transcripts. First-round RT-PCR with HTBI primers preceded a second-round multiplex PCR. TCRdb re-derived calls from the multiplex PCR reads in MiXCR, one entry per CDR3 protein. The sample has about 620,000 distinct CDR3 sequences, 22% seen once.

The specimen sequenced was peripheral blood. This receptor was taken from a woman between 18 and 30 years old with stable Graves' hyperthyroidism. Some clones in this sample may be carry-over from other donors' samples. The chain is built from TRBV15 and TRBJ1-1; 8 nucleotides line up with TRBD1. CDR3 in DNA: TGTGCCACCAGCAGAGATCGAGGACAGGGAGGGACTGAAGCTTTCTTT. Encoded protein: CATSRDRGQGGTEAFF.